This T cell receptor beta chain was retrieved from a study of blood T cell repertoires in COVID-19. Study-level background: Collection of acute and convalescent COVID-19 samples took place in the United States, Italy and Spain. Nucleic acid was either cDNA or gDNA, and it came from T cells, B-cell-depleted T cells, or PBMCs.

This CDR3 spans 24 amino acids. Trimming took 5 bases from V and 5 from J, leaving 48 bases between them. Germline V gene data show CDR1 as GTSNPN and CDR2 as SVGIG (reference sequence). TCRdb's table, derived via immunoSEQ multiplex PCR, lists solely in-frame clones and lacks some. The sample contains approximately 340,000 clones, roughly 89% of which appear only once. This receptor was obtained from a man in his thirties or forties with COVID-19, enrolled during active disease. Sequenced: peripheral blood. The rearrangement uses TRBV30 and TRBJ1-2; tentatively, D is TRBD1 (5 bases). The CDR3: CAWYSRRFRERGRPGPEQIYGYTF. The CDR3, as DNA: TGTGCCTGGTACTCTCGGCGTTTCCGGGAGCGGGGCCGCCCTGGTCCTGAGCAAATATATGGCTACACCTTC. Full variable domain (remainder filled in from reference TRBV30 and TRBJ1-2): SQTIHQWPATLVQPVGSPLSLECTVEGTSNPNLYWYRQAAGRGLQLLFYSVGIGQISSEVPQNLSASRPQDRQFILSSKKLLLSDSGFYLCAWYSRRFRERGRPGPEQIYGYTFGSGTRLTVV.